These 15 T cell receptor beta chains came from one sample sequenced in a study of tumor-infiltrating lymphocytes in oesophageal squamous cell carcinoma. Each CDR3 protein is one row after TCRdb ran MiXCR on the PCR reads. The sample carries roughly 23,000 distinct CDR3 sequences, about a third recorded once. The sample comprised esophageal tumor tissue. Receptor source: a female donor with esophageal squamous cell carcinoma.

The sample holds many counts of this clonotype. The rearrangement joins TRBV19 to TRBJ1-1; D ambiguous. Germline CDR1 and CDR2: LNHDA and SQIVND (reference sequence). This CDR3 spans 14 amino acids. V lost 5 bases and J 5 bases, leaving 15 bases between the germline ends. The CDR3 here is CASSVAAKGTEAFF. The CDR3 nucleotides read TGTGCCAGTAGTGTCGCAGCCAAAGGGACTGAAGCTTTCTTT.

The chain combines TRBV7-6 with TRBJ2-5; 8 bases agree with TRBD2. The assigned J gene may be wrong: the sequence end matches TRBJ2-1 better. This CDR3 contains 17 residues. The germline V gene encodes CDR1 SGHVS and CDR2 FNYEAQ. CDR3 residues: CASSSGLAGAWGNEQFF. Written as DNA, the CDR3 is TGTGCCAGCAGCTCAGGACTAGCCGGGGCTTGGGGGAATGAGCAGTTCTTC.

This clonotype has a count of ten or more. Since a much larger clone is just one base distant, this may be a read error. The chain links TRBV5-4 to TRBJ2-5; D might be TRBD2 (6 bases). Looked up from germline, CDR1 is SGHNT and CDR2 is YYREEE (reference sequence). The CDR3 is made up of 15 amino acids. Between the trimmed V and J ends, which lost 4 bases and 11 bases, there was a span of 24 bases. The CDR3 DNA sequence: TGTGCCAGCAGCCCCGTATCTGCGCGGGATAATGAGCAGTACTTC. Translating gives CASSPVSARDNEQYF.

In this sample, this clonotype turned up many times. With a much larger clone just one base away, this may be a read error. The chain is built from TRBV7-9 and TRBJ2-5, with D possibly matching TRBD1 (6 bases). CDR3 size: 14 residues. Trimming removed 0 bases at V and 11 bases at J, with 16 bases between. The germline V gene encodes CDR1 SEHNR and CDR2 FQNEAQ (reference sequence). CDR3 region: CASSLAAGVNEQYF. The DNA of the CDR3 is TGTGCCAGCAGCTTAGCGGCAGGGGTGAATGAGCAGTACTTC.

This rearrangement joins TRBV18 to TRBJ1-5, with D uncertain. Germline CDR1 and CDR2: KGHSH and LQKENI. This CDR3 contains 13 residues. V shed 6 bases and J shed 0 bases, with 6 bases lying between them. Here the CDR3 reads CASSPDSNQPQHF. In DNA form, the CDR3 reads TGTGCCAGCTCGCCGGATAGCAATCAGCCCCAGCATTTT.

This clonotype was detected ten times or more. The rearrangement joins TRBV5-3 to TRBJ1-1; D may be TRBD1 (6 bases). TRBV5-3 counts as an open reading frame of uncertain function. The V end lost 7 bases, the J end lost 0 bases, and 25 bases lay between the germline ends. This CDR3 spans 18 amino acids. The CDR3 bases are TGTGCCAGAGACTTGGGGGGGGGCCCTTTCCCCATGAACACTGAAGCTTTCTTT. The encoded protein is CARDLGGGPFPMNTEAFF.

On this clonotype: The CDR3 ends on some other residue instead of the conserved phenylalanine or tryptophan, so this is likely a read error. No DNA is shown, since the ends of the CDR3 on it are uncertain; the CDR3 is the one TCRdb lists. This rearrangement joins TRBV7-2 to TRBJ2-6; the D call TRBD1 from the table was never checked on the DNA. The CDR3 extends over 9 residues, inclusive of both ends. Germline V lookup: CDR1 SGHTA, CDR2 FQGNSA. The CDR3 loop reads CASSLAPDT.

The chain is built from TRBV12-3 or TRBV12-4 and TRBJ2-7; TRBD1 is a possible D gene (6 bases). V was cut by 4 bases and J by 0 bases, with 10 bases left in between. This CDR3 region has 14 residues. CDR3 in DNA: TGTGCCAGCAGTTCGCAGGGGTTCTCCTACGAGCAGTACTTC. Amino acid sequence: CASSSQGFSYEQYF.

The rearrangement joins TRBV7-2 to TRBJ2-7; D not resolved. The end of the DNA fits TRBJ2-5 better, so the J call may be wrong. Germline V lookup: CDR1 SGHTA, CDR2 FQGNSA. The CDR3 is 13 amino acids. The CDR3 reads CASSWGRSGTQYF. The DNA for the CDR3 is TGTGCCAGCAGCTGGGGTCGGTCTGGGACCCAGTACTTC.

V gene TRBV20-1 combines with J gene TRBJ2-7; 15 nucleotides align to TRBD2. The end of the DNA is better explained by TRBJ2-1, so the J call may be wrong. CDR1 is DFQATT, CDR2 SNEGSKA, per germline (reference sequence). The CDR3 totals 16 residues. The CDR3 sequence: CSARGLAGGPYNEQFF. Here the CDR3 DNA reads TGCAGTGCTCGTGGACTAGCGGGAGGGCCCTACAATGAGCAGTTCTTC.

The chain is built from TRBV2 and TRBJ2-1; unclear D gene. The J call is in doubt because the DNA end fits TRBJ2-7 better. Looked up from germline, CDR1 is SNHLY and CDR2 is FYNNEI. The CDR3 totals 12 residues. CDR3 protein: CASSDPHNEQYF. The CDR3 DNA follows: TGTGCCAGCAGTGATCCCCACAATGAGCAGTACTTC.

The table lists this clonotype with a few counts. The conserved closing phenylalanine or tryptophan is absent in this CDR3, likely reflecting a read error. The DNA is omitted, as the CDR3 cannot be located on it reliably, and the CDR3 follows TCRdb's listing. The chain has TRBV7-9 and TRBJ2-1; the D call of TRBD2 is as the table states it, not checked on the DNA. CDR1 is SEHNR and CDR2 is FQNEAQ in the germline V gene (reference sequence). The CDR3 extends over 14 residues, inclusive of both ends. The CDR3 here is CATTGTNYGYTFGS.

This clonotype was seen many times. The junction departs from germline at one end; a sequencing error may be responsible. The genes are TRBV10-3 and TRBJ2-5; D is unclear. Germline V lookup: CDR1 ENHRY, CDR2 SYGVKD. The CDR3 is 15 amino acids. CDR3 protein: CAISGTPGPRAPLHF. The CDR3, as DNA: TGTGCCATCAGTGGTACCCCGGGCCCTCGCGCACCCCTCCACTTC.

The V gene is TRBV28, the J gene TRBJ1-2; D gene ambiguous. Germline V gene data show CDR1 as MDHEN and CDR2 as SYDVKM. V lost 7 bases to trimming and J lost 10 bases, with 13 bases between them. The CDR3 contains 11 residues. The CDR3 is CASKSIEDYTF. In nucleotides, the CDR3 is TGTGCCAGCAAATCGATAGAGGACTACACCTTC.

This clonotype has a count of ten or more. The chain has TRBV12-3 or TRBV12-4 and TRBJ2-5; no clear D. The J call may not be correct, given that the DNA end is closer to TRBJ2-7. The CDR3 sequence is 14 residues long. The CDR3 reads CASSLRSSTYEQYF. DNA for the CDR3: TGTGCCAGCAGTTTACGTAGTTCTACCTACGAGCAGTACTTC.